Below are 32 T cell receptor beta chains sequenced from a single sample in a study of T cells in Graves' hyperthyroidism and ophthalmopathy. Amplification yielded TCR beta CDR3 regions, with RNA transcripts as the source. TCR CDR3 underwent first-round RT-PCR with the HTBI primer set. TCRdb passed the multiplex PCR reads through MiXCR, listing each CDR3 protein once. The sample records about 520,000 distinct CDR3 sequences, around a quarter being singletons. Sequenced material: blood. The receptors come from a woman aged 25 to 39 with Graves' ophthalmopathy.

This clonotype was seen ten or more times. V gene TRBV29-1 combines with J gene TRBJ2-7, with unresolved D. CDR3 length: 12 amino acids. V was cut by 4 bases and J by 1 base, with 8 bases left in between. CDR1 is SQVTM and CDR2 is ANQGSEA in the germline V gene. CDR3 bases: TGCAGCGTTGTGGGTAGATCCTACGAGCAGTACTTC. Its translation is CSVVGRSYEQYF.

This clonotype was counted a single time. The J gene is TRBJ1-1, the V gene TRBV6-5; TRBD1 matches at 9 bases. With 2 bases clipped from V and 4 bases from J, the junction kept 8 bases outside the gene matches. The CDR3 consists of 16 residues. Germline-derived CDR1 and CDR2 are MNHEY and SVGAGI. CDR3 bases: TGTGCCAGCAGTTACCCGGGACAGGGCGGTATCACTGAAGCTTTCTTT. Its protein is CASSYPGQGGITEAFF.

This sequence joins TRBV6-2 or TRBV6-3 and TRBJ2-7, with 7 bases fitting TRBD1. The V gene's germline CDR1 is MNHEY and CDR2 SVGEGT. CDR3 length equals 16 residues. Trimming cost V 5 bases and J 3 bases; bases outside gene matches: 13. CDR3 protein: CASSTIPGTADYEQYF. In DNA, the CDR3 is TGTGCCAGCAGTACCATCCCCGGGACAGCTGACTACGAGCAGTACTTC.

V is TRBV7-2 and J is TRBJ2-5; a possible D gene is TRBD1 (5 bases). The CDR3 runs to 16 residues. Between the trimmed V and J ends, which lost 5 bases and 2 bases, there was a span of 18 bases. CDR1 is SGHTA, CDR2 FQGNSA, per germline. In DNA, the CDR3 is TGTGCCAGCAGCGTAGTCTCCTGGGGCAGTCAAGAGACCCAGTACTTC. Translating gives CASSVVSWGSQETQYF.

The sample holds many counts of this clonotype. CDR3 in amino acids: CASSESRVHYEQYF. The CDR3 DNA is TGTGCCAGCAGTGAATCCAGGGTTCACTACGAGCAGTACTTC. The V gene is TRBV25-1, the J gene TRBJ2-7; tentative D call: TRBD1 (5 bases). There are 14 residues in the CDR3. The germline V gene has CDR1 MGHDK and CDR2 SYGVNS. V gave up 1 base and J gave up 3 bases, with 10 bases separating them.

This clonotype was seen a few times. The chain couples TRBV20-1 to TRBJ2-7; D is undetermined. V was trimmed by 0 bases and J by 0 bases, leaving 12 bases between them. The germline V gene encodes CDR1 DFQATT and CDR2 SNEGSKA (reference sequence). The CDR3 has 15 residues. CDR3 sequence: CSARDPRSNSYEQYF. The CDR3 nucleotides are TGCAGTGCTAGAGATCCTAGGAGTAACTCCTACGAGCAGTACTTC.

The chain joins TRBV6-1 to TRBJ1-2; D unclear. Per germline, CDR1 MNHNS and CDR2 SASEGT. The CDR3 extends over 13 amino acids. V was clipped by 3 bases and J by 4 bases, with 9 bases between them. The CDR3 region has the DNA TGTGCCAGCAGTGATACGGGAGCCTATGGCTACACCTTC. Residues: CASSDTGAYGYTF.

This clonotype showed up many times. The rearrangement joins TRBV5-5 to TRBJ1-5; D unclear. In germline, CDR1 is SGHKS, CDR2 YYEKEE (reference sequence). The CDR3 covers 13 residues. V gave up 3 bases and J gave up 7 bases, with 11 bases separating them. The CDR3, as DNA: TGTGCCAGCAGCTGGTGGAGTAACCAGCCCCAGCATTTT. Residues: CASSWWSNQPQHF. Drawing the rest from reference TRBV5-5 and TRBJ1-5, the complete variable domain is DAGVTQSPTHLIKTRGQQVTLRCSPISGHKSVSWYQQVLGQGPQFIFQYYEKEERGRGNFPDRFSARQFPNYSSELNVNALLLGDSALYLCASSWWSNQPQHFGDGTRLSIL.

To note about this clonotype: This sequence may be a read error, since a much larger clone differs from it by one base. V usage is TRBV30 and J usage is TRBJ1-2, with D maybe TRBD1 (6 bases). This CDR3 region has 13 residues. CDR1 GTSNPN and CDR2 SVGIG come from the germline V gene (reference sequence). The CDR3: CSWRGSANYGYTF. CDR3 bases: TGTTCCTGGAGGGGGTCGGCTAACTATGGCTACACCTTC.

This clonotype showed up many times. The CDR3 coding sequence is TGTGCCATCGCGACAGGGGCGAACACTGAAGCTTTCTTT. This sequence encodes CAIATGANTEAFF. The chain employs TRBV10-3 and TRBJ1-1; the match to TRBD1 covers 8 bases. The CDR3 is 13 residues long. Trimming removed 8 bases from V and 1 base from J; junction bases left unmatched: 3. The germline V gene has CDR1 ENHRY and CDR2 SYGVKD.

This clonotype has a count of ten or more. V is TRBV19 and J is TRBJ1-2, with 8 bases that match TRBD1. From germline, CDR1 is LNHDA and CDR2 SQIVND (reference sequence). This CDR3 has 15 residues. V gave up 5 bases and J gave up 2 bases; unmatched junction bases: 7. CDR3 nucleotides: TGTGCCAGTAGTGCCGGGACAGGAGTCAACTATGGCTACACCTTC. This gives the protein CASSAGTGVNYGYTF.

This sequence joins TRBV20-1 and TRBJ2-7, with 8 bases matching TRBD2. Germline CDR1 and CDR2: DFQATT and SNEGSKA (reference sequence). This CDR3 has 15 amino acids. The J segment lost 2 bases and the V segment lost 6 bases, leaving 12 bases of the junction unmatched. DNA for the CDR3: TGCAGTGCCCTTGACTGGACTAGCTTCCCCTACGAGCAGTACTTC. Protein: CSALDWTSFPYEQYF.

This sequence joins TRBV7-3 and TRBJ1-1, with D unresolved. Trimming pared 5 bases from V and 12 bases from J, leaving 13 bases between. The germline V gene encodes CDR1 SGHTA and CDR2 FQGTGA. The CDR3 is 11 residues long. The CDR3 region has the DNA TGTGCCAGCAGCAGAGGTGGGATTTCTTTCTTT. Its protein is CASSRGGISFF.

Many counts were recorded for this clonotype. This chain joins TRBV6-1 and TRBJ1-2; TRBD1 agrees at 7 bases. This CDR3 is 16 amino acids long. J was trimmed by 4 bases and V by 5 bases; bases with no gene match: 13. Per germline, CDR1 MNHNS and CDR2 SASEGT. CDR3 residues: CASSRTGAGAVYGYTF. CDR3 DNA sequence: TGTGCCAGCAGTAGGACAGGAGCCGGTGCAGTCTATGGCTACACCTTC.

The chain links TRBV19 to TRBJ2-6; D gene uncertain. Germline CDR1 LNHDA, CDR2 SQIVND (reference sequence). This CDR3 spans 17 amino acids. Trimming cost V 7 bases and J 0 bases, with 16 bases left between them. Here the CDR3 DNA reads TGTGCCAGTATTTCAGGCCACCTAAACTCTGGGGCCAACGTCCTGACTTTC. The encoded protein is CASISGHLNSGANVLTF.

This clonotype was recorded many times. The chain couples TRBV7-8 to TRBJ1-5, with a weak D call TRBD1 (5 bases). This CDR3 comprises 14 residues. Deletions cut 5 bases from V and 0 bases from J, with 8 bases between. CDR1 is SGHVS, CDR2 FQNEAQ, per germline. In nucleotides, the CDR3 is TGTGCCAGCAGCGATGACAGTAGCAATCAGCCCCAGCATTTT. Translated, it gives CASSDDSSNQPQHF.

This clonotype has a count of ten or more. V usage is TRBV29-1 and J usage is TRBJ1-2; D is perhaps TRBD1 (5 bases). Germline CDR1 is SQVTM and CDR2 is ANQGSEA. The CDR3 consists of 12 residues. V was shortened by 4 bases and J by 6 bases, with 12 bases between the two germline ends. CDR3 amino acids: CSVVIQGHGYTF. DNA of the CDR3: TGCAGCGTTGTGATCCAGGGCCATGGCTACACCTTC.

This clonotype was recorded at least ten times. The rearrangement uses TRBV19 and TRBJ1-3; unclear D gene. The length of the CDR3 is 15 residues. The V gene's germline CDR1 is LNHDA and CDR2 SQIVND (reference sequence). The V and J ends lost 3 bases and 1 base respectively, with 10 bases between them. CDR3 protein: CASSIGEWSGNTIYF. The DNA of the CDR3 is TGTGCCAGTAGTATTGGGGAATGGTCTGGAAACACCATATATTTT.

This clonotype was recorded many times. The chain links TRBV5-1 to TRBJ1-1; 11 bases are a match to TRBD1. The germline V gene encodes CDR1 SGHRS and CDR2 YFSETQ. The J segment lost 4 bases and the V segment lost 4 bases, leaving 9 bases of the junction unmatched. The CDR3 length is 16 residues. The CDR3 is CASSGLGTGGSTEAFF. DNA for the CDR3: TGCGCCAGCAGCGGATTAGGGACAGGGGGTTCCACTGAAGCTTTCTTT.

CDR3 protein: CASSAGTGGIETQYF. CDR3 coding DNA: TGTGCCAGCAGTGCCGGGACAGGGGGCATAGAGACCCAGTACTTC. The chain links TRBV12-3 or TRBV12-4 to TRBJ2-5; 12 nucleotides agree with TRBD1. The CDR3 extends over 15 amino acids. Trimming removed 5 bases from V and 4 bases from J; junction bases left unmatched: 5.

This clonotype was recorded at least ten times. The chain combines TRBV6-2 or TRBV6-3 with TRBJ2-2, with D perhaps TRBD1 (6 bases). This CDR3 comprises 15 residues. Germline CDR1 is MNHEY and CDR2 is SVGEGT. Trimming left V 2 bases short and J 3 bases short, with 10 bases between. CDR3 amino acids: CASSYNRVDTGELFF. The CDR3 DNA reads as TGTGCCAGCAGTTACAACAGGGTGGACACCGGGGAGCTGTTTTTT.

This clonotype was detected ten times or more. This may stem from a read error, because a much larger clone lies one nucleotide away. The CDR3 bases are TGTGCCAGCAGCTACGGGACCGCGGGACAAGAGACCAAGTACTTC. Translated, it gives CASSYGTAGQETKYF. This rearrangement joins TRBV11-2 to TRBJ2-5; D tentatively reads TRBD1 or TRBD2 (6 bases each). The CDR3 runs 15 residues. The germline V gene encodes CDR1 SGHAT and CDR2 FQNNGV. Full variable domain (remainder filled in from reference TRBV11-2 and TRBJ2-5): EAGVAQSPRYKIIEKRQSVAFWCNPISGHATLYWYQQILGQGPKLLIQFQNNGVVDDSQLPKDRFSAERLKGVDSTLKIQPAKLEDSAVYLCASSYGTAGQETKYFGPGTRLLVL.

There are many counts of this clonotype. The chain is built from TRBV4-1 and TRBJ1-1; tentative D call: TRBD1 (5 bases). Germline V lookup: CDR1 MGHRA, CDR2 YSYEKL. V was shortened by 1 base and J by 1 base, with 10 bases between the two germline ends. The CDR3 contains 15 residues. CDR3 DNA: TGCGCCAGCAGCCAAGGTCCTACAGGGAACACTGAAGCTTTCTTT. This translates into CASSQGPTGNTEAFF.

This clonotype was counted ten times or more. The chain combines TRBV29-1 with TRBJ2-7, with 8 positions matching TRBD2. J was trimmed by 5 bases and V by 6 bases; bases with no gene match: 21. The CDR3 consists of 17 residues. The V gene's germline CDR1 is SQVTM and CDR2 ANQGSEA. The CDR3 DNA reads TGCAGCGTCGGGGGGGGGTTAGGGACGGCGGCCAGTGACGAGCAGTACTTC. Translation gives CSVGGGLGTAASDEQYF.

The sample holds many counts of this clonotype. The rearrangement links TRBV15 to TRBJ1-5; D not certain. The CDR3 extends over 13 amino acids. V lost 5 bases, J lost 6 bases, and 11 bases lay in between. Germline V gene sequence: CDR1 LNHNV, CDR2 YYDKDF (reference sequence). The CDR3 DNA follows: TGTGCCACCAGCCCCGGGTGGGGTCAGCCCCAGCATTTT. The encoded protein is CATSPGWGQPQHF.

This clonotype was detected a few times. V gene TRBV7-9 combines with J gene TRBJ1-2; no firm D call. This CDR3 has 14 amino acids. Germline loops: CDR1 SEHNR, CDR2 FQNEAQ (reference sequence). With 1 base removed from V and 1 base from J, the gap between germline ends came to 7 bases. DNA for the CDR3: TGTGCCAGCAGCTTAGAGGTGTTTAACTATGGCTACACCTTC. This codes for CASSLEVFNYGYTF.

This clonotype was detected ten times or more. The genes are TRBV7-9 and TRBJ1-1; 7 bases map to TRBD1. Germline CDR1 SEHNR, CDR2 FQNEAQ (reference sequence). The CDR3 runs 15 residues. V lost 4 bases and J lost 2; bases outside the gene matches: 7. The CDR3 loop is CASSWVGQLNTEAFF. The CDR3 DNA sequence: TGTGCCAGCAGCTGGGTGGGACAGCTCAACACTGAAGCTTTCTTT.

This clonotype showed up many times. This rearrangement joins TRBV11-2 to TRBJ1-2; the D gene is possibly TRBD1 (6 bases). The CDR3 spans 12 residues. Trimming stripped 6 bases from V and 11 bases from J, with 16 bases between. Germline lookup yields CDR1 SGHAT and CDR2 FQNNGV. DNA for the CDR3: TGTGCCAGCAGTAGACAGGTCTGGAGATACACCTTC. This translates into CASSRQVWRYTF.

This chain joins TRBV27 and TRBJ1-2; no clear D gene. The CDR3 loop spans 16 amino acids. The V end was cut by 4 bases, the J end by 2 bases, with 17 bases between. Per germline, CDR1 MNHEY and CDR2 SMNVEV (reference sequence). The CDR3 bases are TGTGCCAGCAGTTCTGGCCCGGAGGGTCCGAACTATGGCTACACCTTC. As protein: CASSSGPEGPNYGYTF.

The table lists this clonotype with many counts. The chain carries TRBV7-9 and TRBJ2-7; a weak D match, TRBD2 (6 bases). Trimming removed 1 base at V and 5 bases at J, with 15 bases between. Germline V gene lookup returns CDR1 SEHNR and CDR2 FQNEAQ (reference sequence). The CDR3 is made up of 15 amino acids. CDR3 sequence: CASSLVTGGGDEQYF. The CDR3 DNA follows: TGTGCCAGCAGCTTAGTTACAGGCGGAGGGGACGAGCAGTACTTC.

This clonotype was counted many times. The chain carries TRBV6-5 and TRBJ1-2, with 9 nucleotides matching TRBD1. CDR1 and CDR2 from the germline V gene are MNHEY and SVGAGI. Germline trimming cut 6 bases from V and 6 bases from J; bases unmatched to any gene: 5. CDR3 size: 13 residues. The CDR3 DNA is TGTGCCAGCAGGGCGGGACAGGGCGATGGCTACACCTTC. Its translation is CASRAGQGDGYTF.

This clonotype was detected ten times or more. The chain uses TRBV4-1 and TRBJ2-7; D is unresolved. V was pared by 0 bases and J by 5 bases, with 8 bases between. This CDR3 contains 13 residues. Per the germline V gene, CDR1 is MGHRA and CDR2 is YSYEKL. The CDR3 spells CASSQDFLHEQYF. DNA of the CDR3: TGCGCCAGCAGCCAAGATTTTCTACACGAGCAGTACTTC.